These 29 T cell receptor beta chains came from one sample sequenced in a study of shared clonotypes between healthy human individuals. TCRdb's copy holds only in-frame clones and misses some; the assay was immunoSEQ multiplex PCR. Here the sample spans over a million clones, about three quarters being singletons. The sample comprised memory CD4+ T cells sorted from blood. As for subset: CD45RA-negative fraction. These TCRs come from a man aged 18-30 years in good health.

The J gene is TRBJ2-5, the V gene TRBV5-4, with 9 bases aligning to TRBD1. CDR3 length equals 16 residues. Germline V gives CDR1 SGHNT, CDR2 YYREEE (reference sequence). The trim removed 4 bases at V and 7 bases at J, leaving 14 bases unmatched. The CDR3 DNA follows: TGTGCCAGCAGCCGGGGACAGGGAGATGGAAGTGGGACCCAGTACTTC. This encodes CASSRGQGDGSGTQYF.

Comments on this clone: This sample also contains other DNA sequences that code for the same CDR3. The chain couples TRBV10-3 to TRBJ2-5; no definite D call. The J call may be mistaken, given a closer DNA end match to TRBJ2-7. Germline assignment: CDR1 ENHRY and CDR2 SYGVKD. CDR3 size: 11 residues. CDR3 in amino acids: CAISGGYEQYF. The CDR3 nucleotides are TGTGCCATCAGTGGGGGTTACGAGCAGTACTTC.

This chain uses TRBV4-3 with TRBJ2-1; no definite D call. Trimming removed 4 bases at V and 2 bases at J, with 6 bases between. The CDR3 is made up of 13 amino acids. Germline CDR1 and CDR2: LGHNA and YSLEER. The CDR3, as DNA: TGCGCCAGCAGCCTAACCACCTACAATGAGCAGTTCTTC. As protein: CASSLTTYNEQFF.

V gene TRBV19 combines with J gene TRBJ1-2, with D tentatively TRBD1 (5 bases). Trimming removed 4 bases from V and 5 bases from J, with 17 bases in between. Per germline, CDR1 LNHDA and CDR2 SQIVND (reference sequence). The CDR3 totals 15 residues. The CDR3 is CASSTGPGGIYGYTF. The CDR3 DNA follows: TGTGCCAGTAGTACAGGGCCAGGAGGAATATATGGCTACACCTTC.

The genes are TRBV12-5 and TRBJ1-1, with 7 positions matching TRBD1. Looked up from germline, CDR1 is LGHNT and CDR2 is FRNRAP. Germline trimming cut 5 bases from V and 1 base from J; bases unmatched to any gene: 4. The CDR3 extends over 14 amino acids. CDR3 residues: CASGGDSENTEAFF. The CDR3 coding sequence is TGTGCTAGTGGTGGGGACAGTGAGAACACTGAAGCTTTCTTT.

Concerning this clone: Other DNA variants within this sample encode the same CDR3. This rearrangement joins TRBV19 to TRBJ1-6; no clear D gene. The length of the CDR3 is 13 residues. CDR1 is LNHDA, CDR2 SQIVND, per germline (reference sequence). The germline V and J ends were trimmed by 0 bases and 7 bases, with 4 bases remaining between them. The CDR3 here is CASSIEGNSPLHF. CDR3 nucleotide sequence: TGTGCCAGTAGTATAGAGGGGAATTCACCCCTCCACTTT. The variable domain in full, with the rest retrieved from reference TRBV19 and TRBJ1-6, is DGGITQSPKYLFRKEGQNVTLSCEQNLNHDAMYWYRQDPGQGLRLIYYSQIVNDFQKGDIAEGYSVSREKKESFPLTVTSAQKNPTAFYLCASSIEGNSPLHFGNGTRLTVT.

J is TRBJ2-2 and V is TRBV6-6, with D hard to call. Germline CDR1 is MNHNY and CDR2 is SVGAGI (reference sequence). CDR3 size: 13 residues. Trimming left V 6 bases short and J 8 bases short, with 13 bases between. The CDR3 DNA reads as TGTGCCAGCAGCCCCCCCGTCCGGGGGGAGCTGTTTTTT. This translates into CASSPPVRGELFF.

The chain employs TRBV6-5 and TRBJ2-3, with D possibly called TRBD1 or TRBD2 (6 bases each). The CDR3 contains 15 residues. Germline V gene lookup returns CDR1 MNHEY and CDR2 SVGAGI. Deletions cut 4 bases from V and 5 bases from J, with 16 bases between. CDR3 region: CASSSWGAGGDTQYF. The DNA for the CDR3 is TGTGCCAGCAGTTCCTGGGGGGCCGGTGGAGATACGCAGTATTTT.

The gene calls are TRBV7-2 and TRBJ1-6; 8 bases are a match to TRBD1. Germline V gene sequence: CDR1 SGHTA, CDR2 FQGNSA. This CDR3 comprises 16 residues. V shed 4 bases, J shed 9 bases, and the junction held 11 bases outside the gene matches. CDR3 amino acids: CASSSPTPGGGSPLHF. The CDR3 nucleotides are TGTGCCAGCAGCTCACCAACCCCAGGGGGCGGTTCACCCCTCCACTTT.

This clone showed up just a few times. The chain recombines TRBV28 with TRBJ1-5; perhaps TRBD1 as D (5 bases). The V and J ends lost 5 bases and 5 bases respectively, with 10 bases between them. Germline CDR1 is MDHEN and CDR2 is SYDVKM. CDR3 size: 13 residues. The CDR3 DNA sequence: TGTGCCAGCAGTGGAGGGGTTTATCAGCCCCAGCATTTT. This gives the protein CASSGGVYQPQHF.

The rearrangement links TRBV30 to TRBJ2-3, with TRBD2 matching over 8 bases. V lost 7 bases to trimming and J lost 4 bases; unmatched junction nucleotides: 7. Germline V lookup: CDR1 GTSNPN, CDR2 SVGIG (reference sequence). CDR3 length: 13 residues. In nucleotides, the CDR3 is TGTGCCTCTGGCGGGGGGCCTCCAGATACGCAGTATTTT. Protein: CASGGGPPDTQYF.

The chain couples TRBV5-4 to TRBJ2-7, with 7 nucleotides matching TRBD1. The J segment lost 3 bases and the V segment lost 2 bases, leaving 2 bases of the junction unmatched. CDR1 SGHNT and CDR2 YYREEE come from the germline V gene (reference sequence). This CDR3 comprises 13 residues. The CDR3 here is CASSLGTVYEQYF. The CDR3 nucleotides read TGTGCCAGCAGCTTAGGGACAGTCTACGAGCAGTACTTC. Drawing the rest from reference TRBV5-4 and TRBJ2-7, the complete variable domain is ETGVTQSPTHLIKTRGQQVTLRCSSQSGHNTVSWYQQALGQGPQFIFQYYREEENGRGNFPPRFSGLQFPNYSSELNVNALELDDSALYLCASSLGTVYEQYFGPGTRLTVT.

With regard to this clone: One junction end disagrees with the germline gene, perhaps due to a read error. The chain recombines TRBV13 with TRBJ1-6; 9 nucleotides line up with TRBD1. Per germline, CDR1 PRHDT and CDR2 FYEKMQ (reference sequence). This CDR3 has 15 amino acids. The CDR3, as DNA: TGTGCCAGCAGCCTAGGGGACAGGGATAATTCACCCCTCCACTTT. It yields the protein CASSLGDRDNSPLHF.

This chain links TRBV30 with TRBJ2-7, with 7 bases identical to TRBD1. Germline V CDR1 and CDR2: GTSNPN, SVGIG (reference sequence). The ends lost 3 bases at V and 3 bases at J; junction bases unmatched: 5. The CDR3 runs 13 residues. The CDR3 loop reads CAWSWGQLYEQYF. CDR3 in DNA: TGTGCCTGGAGCTGGGGACAGCTCTACGAGCAGTACTTC.

The chain is built from TRBV7-6 and TRBJ2-3; 11 bases line up with TRBD2. The CDR3 extends over 15 amino acids. V was clipped by 5 bases and J by 2 bases; unmatched bases: 3. Germline V gene lookup returns CDR1 SGHVS and CDR2 FNYEAQ. The CDR3 loop is CASSRTSGSTDTQYF. The DNA of the CDR3 is TGTGCCAGCAGCCGGACTAGCGGGTCCACAGATACGCAGTATTTT.

The chain links TRBV5-1 to TRBJ1-1; D is possibly TRBD1 (6 bases). This CDR3 contains 14 residues. The germline CDR1 and CDR2 sequences are SGHRS and YFSETQ. V dropped 4 bases and J dropped 0 bases, with 10 bases sitting between them. The DNA for the CDR3 is TGCGCCAGCAGCGCCAGGGGCATGAACACTGAAGCTTTCTTT. This gives the protein CASSARGMNTEAFF.

This clone was seen a handful of times. The chain employs TRBV5-1 and TRBJ2-3, with unresolved D. The CDR3 extends over 14 amino acids. The V end was cut by 4 bases, the J end by 0 bases, with 9 bases between. Looked up from germline, CDR1 is SGHRS and CDR2 is YFSETQ. CDR3 sequence (DNA): TGCGCCAGCAGCCTAATCTTGAGCACAGATACGCAGTATTTT. Translating gives CASSLILSTDTQYF.

The gene calls are TRBV5-5 and TRBJ2-6; 8 bases agree with TRBD1. Trimming cost V 2 bases and J 0 bases; bases outside gene matches: 10. Germline assignment: CDR1 SGHKS and CDR2 YYEKEE (reference sequence). The CDR3 extends over 19 amino acids. CDR3 loop: CASSFFSTGASSGANVLTF. The CDR3, as DNA: TGTGCCAGCAGCTTCTTCTCGACAGGGGCCAGCTCTGGGGCCAACGTCCTGACTTTC. The complete variable domain, with remaining parts taken from reference TRBV5-5 and TRBJ2-6, reads DAGVTQSPTHLIKTRGQQVTLRCSPISGHKSVSWYQQVLGQGPQFIFQYYEKEERGRGNFPDRFSARQFPNYSSELNVNALLLGDSALYLCASSFFSTGASSGANVLTFGAGSRLTVL.

This clone was found a few times. This chain links TRBV28 with TRBJ1-1; D not resolved. The CDR3 loop spans 15 amino acids. Trimming pared 3 bases from V and 0 bases from J, leaving 11 bases between. Germline V gene lookup returns CDR1 MDHEN and CDR2 SYDVKM. The CDR3 DNA is TGTGCCAGCAGTTTGCGGACGAAGATGAACACTGAAGCTTTCTTT. This sequence encodes CASSLRTKMNTEAFF.

This clone was counted a few times. The J gene is TRBJ1-1, the V gene TRBV30, with no clear D. Germline-derived CDR1 and CDR2 are GTSNPN and SVGIG (reference sequence). V dropped 2 bases and J dropped 6 bases, with 10 bases sitting between them. There are 12 residues in the CDR3. CDR3 in amino acids: CAWSRFAPEAFF. The CDR3 DNA follows: TGTGCCTGGAGTCGGTTTGCCCCTGAAGCTTTCTTT.

The rearrangement uses TRBV5-1 and TRBJ2-7; D not resolved. This CDR3 contains 16 residues. In germline, CDR1 is SGHRS, CDR2 YFSETQ. V lost 1 base and J lost 4, with 18 bases in between. For the CDR3, the DNA is TGCGCCAGCAGCTTGATAGGGCAGGATGCGCCTTACGAGCAGTACTTC. Translated: CASSLIGQDAPYEQYF.

This sequence joins TRBV6-5 and TRBJ2-5; TRBD2 matches at 9 bases. The germline CDR1 and CDR2 sequences are MNHEY and SVGAGI. J lost 3 bases, V lost 4 bases, and 6 bases had no gene match. This CDR3 region has 15 residues. Here the CDR3 reads CASSLAGATEETQYF. CDR3 DNA sequence: TGTGCCAGCAGTTTAGCGGGAGCCACAGAAGAGACCCAGTACTTC.

This chain joins TRBV20-1 and TRBJ2-7; tentatively, D is TRBD1 or TRBD2 (5 bases each). This CDR3 has 11 amino acids. Germline V gives CDR1 DFQATT, CDR2 SNEGSKA (reference sequence). V lost 6 bases and J 7 bases, leaving 13 bases between the germline ends. CDR3 region: CSAQGSGEQYF. CDR3 coding DNA: TGCAGTGCCCAGGGTTCGGGAGAGCAGTACTTC.

This chain links TRBV9 with TRBJ2-7; 7 nucleotides line up with TRBD2. Per germline, CDR1 SGDLS and CDR2 YYNGEE. V lost 1 base and J lost 3; bases outside the gene matches: 7. The CDR3 length is 15 residues. CDR3 coding DNA: TGTGCCAGCAGCGTAATGGAGGGAGGGTACTACGAGCAGTACTTC. This sequence encodes CASSVMEGGYYEQYF. Filled out from reference TRBV9 and TRBJ2-7, the complete variable domain reads DSGVTQTPKHLITATGQRVTLRCSPRSGDLSVYWYQQSLDQGLQFLIQYYNGEERAKGNILERFSAQQFPDLHSELNLSSLELGDSALYFCASSVMEGGYYEQYFGPGTRLTVT.

The chain joins TRBV4-1 to TRBJ2-7; TRBD2 matches 9 bases. With 0 bases clipped from V and 4 bases from J, the junction kept 7 bases outside the gene matches. CDR3 length: 16 amino acids. CDR1 and CDR2 (germline): MGHRA, YSYEKL. CDR3 sequence reads: CASSQDPLAGRYEQYF. As DNA, the CDR3 is TGCGCCAGCAGCCAAGACCCGCTAGCGGGGAGATACGAGCAGTACTTC.

The chain carries TRBV10-3 and TRBJ2-3; possible D gene TRBD1, 6 bases. The CDR3 has 13 residues. Trimming shortened V by 5 bases and J by 3 bases, and 9 bases separated the two germline ends. In germline, CDR1 is ENHRY, CDR2 SYGVKD. The CDR3: CAISWTETDTQYF. CDR3 coding DNA: TGTGCCATCAGTTGGACAGAGACAGATACGCAGTATTTT.

This clone was observed a few times. V and J are TRBV18 and TRBJ1-3; D possibly corresponds to TRBD1 (6 bases). Trimming left V 2 bases short and J 0 bases short, with 8 bases between. Germline V gene data show CDR1 as KGHSH and CDR2 as LQKENI. The CDR3 consists of 15 residues. The CDR3 nucleotides are TGTGCCAGCTCACCAGGACAGAGCTCTGGAAACACCATATATTTT. Translated: CASSPGQSSGNTIYF.

This chain connects TRBV11-2 to TRBJ2-6, with D uncertain. The CDR3 has 17 amino acids. Germline V gene lookup returns CDR1 SGHAT and CDR2 FQNNGV. The V gene lost 7 bases and the J gene lost 1 base, with 17 bases spanning the gap. CDR3 region: CASTSTFRPSGANVLTF. CDR3 nucleotide sequence: TGTGCCAGCACCTCGACTTTCCGCCCTTCTGGGGCCAACGTCCTGACTTTC.

The chain carries TRBV30 and TRBJ2-1; 12 bases line up with TRBD2. The junction had 5 bases not matched to a gene; V was cut back by 4 bases and J by 7 bases. The CDR3 contains 14 residues. Looked up from germline, CDR1 is GTSNPN and CDR2 is SVGIG (reference sequence). The CDR3 DNA sequence: TGTGCCTGGAAAAGGACTAGCGGGAATAATGAGCAGTTCTTC. Amino acid sequence: CAWKRTSGNNEQFF.